The sequence of this TCR beta chain was determined in a study of T cell responses to AZD1222 COVID-19 vaccine (dated by TCRdb to the early 2020s). About the investigation overall: AZD1222 recipients with second doses at about 4 weeks or about 12 weeks were pooled, because spike-specific TCR depth and breadth did not differ between schedules. Trial participants were enrolled into age subgroups of 18-55, 56-69 and 70-plus years, which contained around 150, 28 and 57 TCR-sequenced participants, respectively. TCR sequencing was performed for 230 to 250 trial participants, of whom roughly 200 were given two doses of AZD1222 and approximately 25 were given two doses of MenACWY control vaccine.

This clone has only a few counts. The specificity of this receptor is unknown. One base away there is no much larger clone; base qualities are not given. The time point label, read with the paper, signifies: baseline before first vaccination. Vaccinee samples were obtained from the UK trials COV001 and COV002, which included a single-blind randomized controlled phase 2/3 trial of AZD1222 (ChAdOx1 nCoV-19) in healthy adults. For TCRbeta chain sequencing, PBMC samples were collected from trial participants at day 0 and at day 28 after the second dose. The CDR3 starts with the cysteine, ends with the phenylalanine, and has 12 residues. The only DNA kept is the CDR3, 36 bases in frame from the first base. CDR1 and CDR2 were assigned from the germline V gene as SGHTS and YDEGEE. V sheds 3 bases and J sheds 9 bases, leaving 10 bases between their ends. The CDR3 regions of human TCRbeta chains were analyzed by immunosequencing. Per the original workflow: Repertoire TCRs were matched against a reference library of SARS-CoV-2-specific TCRs generated with the MIRA antigen-specificity platform. Breadth was defined as the fraction of unique TCRs that were SARS-CoV-2-associated. Depth was defined as the fraction of total T cells that were SARS-CoV-2-associated. Using the MIRA data, each spike-specific TCR was assigned both to the spike region to which the TCR was reactive and to a CD4 or CD8 class. Log10-transformed breadth and depth values were compared by one-way ANOVA with Sidak's multiple comparisons tests. Drawn from immuneACCESS, this table holds only the in-frame rearrangements with V and J called that TCRdb kept. Clones are partly lost; checked studies trace under half to an unresolved V gene and leave the rest unexplained. D and trimming were read from the DNA, whereas the V and J calls and clone size are those reported in that table. A total of over 70,000 clones appear in this sample, 85% of them only once. The ten top clones hold over 20% of the sample.

On the study overall, not on this receptor specifically: Spike-specific TCR breadth and depth rose significantly after two AZD1222 doses compared with day 0 and with MenACWY recipients. In the small 56-69-year group, the increase in depth fell short of significance, most likely because of low power. Conclusions about previously exposed vaccinees are limited because only six or seven AZD1222 recipients were SARS-CoV-2 seropositive at baseline. Participants were mostly white British, with more females than males. The authors suggested clonal diversity may have been underestimated. Nearly half of unique spike-specific TCRs reportedly recognized epitopes outside regions mutated in the B.1.351 and B.1.1.7 variants. Because no day 14 peak-response samples were available, the repertoires could be characterized only after the peak T cell response. The vaccine-associated CD4 TCRs covered the entire spike protein, and the dominant responses fell in regions 160-218 and 743-854.

The TCR comes from an adult in good health. The chain employs TRBV5-8 and TRBJ1-5, with no confidently assigned D gene. This sample comprised peripheral blood, obtained on day 0 of AZD1222 vaccination. The DNA is TGTGCCAGCAGCTGGACTGGAAGGCCCCAGCATTTT. Its protein product is CASSWTGRPQHF.